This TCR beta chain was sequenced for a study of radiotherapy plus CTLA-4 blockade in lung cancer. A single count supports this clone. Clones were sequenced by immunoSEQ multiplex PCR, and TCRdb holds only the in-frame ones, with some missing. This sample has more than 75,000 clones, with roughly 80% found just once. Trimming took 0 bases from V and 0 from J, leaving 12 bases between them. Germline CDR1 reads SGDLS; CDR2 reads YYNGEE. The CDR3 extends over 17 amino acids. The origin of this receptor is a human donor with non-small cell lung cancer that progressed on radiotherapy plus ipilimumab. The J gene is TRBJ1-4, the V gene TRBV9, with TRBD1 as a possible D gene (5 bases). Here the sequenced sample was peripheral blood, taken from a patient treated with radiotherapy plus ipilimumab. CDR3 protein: CASSVDSRGSTNEKLFF. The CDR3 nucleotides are TGTGCCAGCAGCGTAGACTCCCGGGGGTCAACTAATGAAAAACTGTTTTTT.